Judged by abundance, the clone carrying this TCR beta chain is hyperexpanded (1% or more). The antigen is not known. Germline lookup yields CDR1 SGHTA and CDR2 FQGNSA. V lost 5 bases, J lost 0 bases, and 17 bases lay in between. The CDR3 length is 17 residues. These data belong to a study of T cell clones after liver transplantation. The wider study: Subjects received no induction therapy and standard immunosuppression until randomization at 12-24 months post-transplant.

Study-wide results and caveats: Rather than being deleted, graft donor-reactive T cells may have moved into the graft. A larger donor-reactive than third-party decline suggested partial antigen-specific deletion.

TCRbeta sequences of proliferating CFSE-low MLR cells were labeled alloreactive. Pre-transplant recipient cells responded to graft donor PBMCs, splenocytes, lymph-node cells, or third-party PBMCs. Assay used: immunoSEQ multiplex PCR; TCRdb lists only in-frame clones, some missing. Of over a hundred clones in the sample, roughly 50% were seen once. Specimen: CD8+ T cells from cultured PBMCs. V usage is TRBV7-2 and J usage is TRBJ1-3, with D possibly matching TRBD1 (6 bases). The TCR was taken from a human patient who received a liver transplant. Some T cells here may be from the graft donor. The CDR3 sequence: CASSLLSGAYSGNTIYF. DNA of the CDR3: TGTGCCAGCAGCCTTCTTTCAGGGGCTTACTCTGGAAACACCATATATTTT.